Listed here is a single T cell receptor (beta chain). The antigen remains unidentified. The sample comes from a study of T cells expressing NK-cell markers. The CDR3 contains 16 residues. Germline lookup yields CDR1 SGHDT and CDR2 YYEEEE. Study results and caveats: Whether expanded NKG2C+ T cell clones were HCMV-specific remained unclear. These clonotypes also led the CD3+CD56-NKG2C+ fraction in four donors.

As the method of synthesis, 5'RACE template switching with UMIs yielded TCR beta cDNA. Using the 5' RACE reads, TCRdb records one entry per CDR3 protein without DNA. The specimen's table records around 550,000 distinct CDR3 sequences. V usage is TRBV5-6 and J usage is TRBJ2-3; the TRBD2 assignment by TCRdb is unverifiable without DNA. The sequenced material came from blood T cells: a sorted CD56 or NKG2C T cell subset, CD4+ or CD8+ T cells, or bulk PBMC T cells (not recorded which). This sequence originates from a young man in good health. CDR3 region: CASSLLAGSSADTQYF.